These 12 T cell receptor beta chains originate from one sample sequenced in a study of blood T cell repertoires in COVID-19. Sequenced by immunoSEQ multiplex PCR; TCRdb stores in-frame clones only, minus some. The profile covers under 350,000 clones, with roughly 89% appearing a single time and 1.5% to 2% taken by the ten largest. Sequenced material: peripheral blood. Receptor source: a woman younger than 45 with COVID-19, enrolled during active disease.

The chain has TRBV7-9 and TRBJ2-7, with TRBD1 matching 7 bases. Germline lookup yields CDR1 SEHNR and CDR2 FQNEAQ (reference sequence). Trimming took 7 bases from V and 2 from J; bases not matched to a gene: 8. This CDR3 has 14 amino acids. CDR3 bases: TGTGCCAGCACCCCCGCCGGGACAGCCTACGAGCAGTACTTC. This codes for CASTPAGTAYEQYF.

The chain carries TRBV3-1 (or the pseudogene TRBV3-2) and TRBJ2-7; TRBD2 might be the D (5 bases). The V and J ends lost 4 bases and 3 bases respectively, with 13 bases between them. Germline CDR1 reads LGHDT; CDR2 reads YNNKEL (reference sequence). The CDR3 extends over 14 amino acids. The CDR3 reads CASSRGWESYEQYF. In DNA, the CDR3 is TGTGCCAGCAGCCGAGGTTGGGAGAGCTACGAGCAGTACTTC.

The J gene is TRBJ1-1, the V gene TRBV5-1, with D perhaps TRBD1 (5 bases). Germline-derived CDR1 and CDR2 are SGHRS and YFSETQ. The CDR3 extends over 16 amino acids. V was clipped by 0 bases and J by 9 bases, with 21 bases between them. CDR3 sequence reads: CASSLEVGRDFPKAFF. The CDR3 DNA reads TGCGCCAGCAGCTTGGAGGTGGGCAGGGATTTCCCCAAAGCTTTCTTT.

The rearrangement joins TRBV6-5 to TRBJ1-5; possibly TRBD1 for D (6 bases). CDR1 is MNHEY, CDR2 SVGAGI, per germline. The CDR3 has 14 residues. Trimming removed 7 bases from V and 2 bases from J, with 12 bases in between. The CDR3 reads CASTERQGNQPQHF. The CDR3 region has the DNA TGTGCCAGCACGGAAAGACAGGGCAATCAGCCCCAGCATTTT.

This chain links TRBV18 with TRBJ1-5; TRBD1 aligns across 7 bases. CDR3 size: 15 residues. The trim removed 3 bases at V and 3 bases at J, leaving 5 bases unmatched. Germline CDR1 is KGHSH and CDR2 is LQKENI. CDR3 nucleotide sequence: TGTGCCAGCTCACCTTTAGGGACAGTCAATCAGCCCCAGCATTTT. Protein: CASSPLGTVNQPQHF.

The chain has TRBV11-2 and TRBJ2-1; tentative D call: TRBD2 (7 bases). Germline V gives CDR1 SGHAT, CDR2 FQNNGV. This CDR3 is 14 amino acids long. V lost 3 bases and J lost 8, with 14 bases in between. The CDR3 loop reads CASSFLGGAHEQFF. The CDR3 DNA sequence: TGTGCCAGCAGCTTTTTAGGGGGGGCCCATGAGCAGTTCTTC.

The chain is built from TRBV6-5 and TRBJ1-2, with D possibly TRBD1 on 5 matching bases. Trimming left V 5 bases short and J 5 bases short, with 9 bases between. The CDR3 spans 12 residues. CDR1 is MNHEY and CDR2 is SVGAGI in the germline V gene. CDR3 sequence (DNA): TGTGCCAGCAGTATGGGGACTTATGGCTACACCTTC. This gives the protein CASSMGTYGYTF.

The CDR3 DNA follows: TGCGCCAGCAGCTTGGGACAGGATGGCTACACCTTC. Its protein product is CASSLGQDGYTF. The chain employs TRBV5-1 and TRBJ1-2; weak D call: TRBD1 (6 bases). Germline assignment: CDR1 SGHRS and CDR2 YFSETQ. The CDR3 has 12 amino acids. With 0 bases removed from V and 6 bases from J, the gap between germline ends came to 6 bases.

This chain uses TRBV2 with TRBJ2-3, with 9 bases fitting TRBD1. The CDR3 totals 15 residues. The ends lost 3 bases at V and 4 bases at J; junction bases unmatched: 5. Looked up from germline, CDR1 is SNHLY and CDR2 is FYNNEI. The CDR3 DNA sequence: TGTGCCAGCAGTGAGGACAGGGGAGGAGCAGATACGCAGTATTTT. Its protein is CASSEDRGGADTQYF.

V gene TRBV5-1 combines with J gene TRBJ1-2; D perhaps matches TRBD1 (5 bases). With 7 bases removed from V and 0 bases from J, the gap between germline ends came to 13 bases. This CDR3 contains 14 residues. The germline gives CDR1 SGHRS, CDR2 YFSETQ. CDR3 loop: CASGAVPPNYGYTF. DNA for the CDR3: TGCGCCAGCGGGGCGGTACCACCTAACTATGGCTACACCTTC.

The rearrangement joins TRBV3-1 (or the pseudogene TRBV3-2) to TRBJ1-2; 9 bases fit TRBD1. The CDR3 extends over 15 amino acids. From germline, CDR1 is LGHDT and CDR2 YNNKEL (reference sequence). After removal of 6 bases from V and 5 bases from J, the junction contained 10 bases not matched to a gene. CDR3 in DNA: TGTGCCAGCAGACCCGGGACAGGGATTGGATATGGCTACACCTTC. Its protein product is CASRPGTGIGYGYTF.

The chain employs TRBV15 and TRBJ1-1; D unclear. Trimming removed 4 bases from V and 0 bases from J, with 9 bases in between. Looked up from germline, CDR1 is LNHNV and CDR2 is YYDKDF (reference sequence). The CDR3 runs to 14 residues. CDR3 DNA: TGTGCCACCAGCACCCGGACTGTGAACACTGAAGCTTTCTTT. Translating gives CATSTRTVNTEAFF.